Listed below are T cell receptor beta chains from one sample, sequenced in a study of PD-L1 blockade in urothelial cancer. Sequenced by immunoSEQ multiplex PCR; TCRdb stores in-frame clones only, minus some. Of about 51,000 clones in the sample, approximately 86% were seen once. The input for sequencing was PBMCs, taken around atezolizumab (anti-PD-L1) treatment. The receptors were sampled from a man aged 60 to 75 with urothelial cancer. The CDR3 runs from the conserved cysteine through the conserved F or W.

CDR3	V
CASSSMTGVPYEQYF	TRBV28
CASSELGGLSYGYTF	TRBV9
CASSAPGLVYEQYF	TRBV28
CASSLQGSGANVLTF	TRBV5-1
CASSLEFPGGSGREKLFF	TRBV5-6
CASSATPAGYNSPLHF	TRBV9
CSVAKGGTDTQYF	TRBV29-1
CASKGALALFF	TRBV5-1
CSVSGQAPRGTGELFF	TRBV29-1
CASSPVVGGTDTQYF	TRBV7-3
CASSSSGTGVAFF	TRBV5-1
CASSQAAGGSYNEQFF	TRBV4-2
CASSVVGGAGNTIYF	TRBV9
CASSSSWGQINDEQYF	TRBV7-9
CSVRQRAYSNEQFF	TRBV29-1
CASSYGTLPGKLFF	TRBV6-5
CASSQGWWRPRRGYTF	TRBV4-1
CASSLAYGSYGYTF	TRBV5-4
CARAGGAGFYEQYF	TRBV11-2
CAWSNKGIEQYF	TRBV30
CASSISSGRAEYEQYF	TRBV19
CASSIGGRSYGYTF	TRBV19
CASSQANYGYTF	TRBV2
CASSIDPAGVNTQYF	TRBV19
CASSLTGTEAFF	TRBV7-8
CASTRLIAHQETQYF	TRBV7-9
CASSTLGLLSTDTQYF	TRBV19
CASSIGRGLTYEQYF	TRBV19
CASSLGRGFSPDTQYF	TRBV28
CASSLNRGEQYF	TRBV18
CASSLAGGPYNEQFF	TRBV7-7
CASSKRTGSYEQYF	TRBV6-5
CATSRDLRQPNQPQHF	TRBV15
CASSQGTAYGYTF	TRBV14
CASSFDPGLNYGYTF	TRBV11-2
CSVGAEPYTGELFF	TRBV29-1
CAWSPTSGGANEQFF	TRBV30
CASSPQRATKNIQYF	TRBV23-1
CASSDKAGLQEKLFF	TRBV5-6
CASSQQQQNYGYTF	TRBV18
CASSGAPGTSVHEQYF	TRBV10-2
CAISAGDYEQYF	TRBV10-3
CASSPYLSGTSGHEQFF	TRBV4-3
CASSYLSGSKTYEQFF	TRBV27
CASSLLPQGQSEQYF	TRBV7-3
CAISLAGDTDTQYF	TRBV10-3
CASSYGQGAHTGELFF	TRBV9
CASSRLQGNQETQYF	TRBV5-1
CASRIQGITDTQYF	TRBV6-1
CASSHRQINTEAFF	TRBV5-1
CASSQGPGTTEAFF	TRBV5-1
CASSNGQFYNSPLHF	TRBV27
CASSLRQGLGEQYF	TRBV7-9
CAISEYSAGGPDTQYF	TRBV10-3
CASSPSTSANEQFF	TRBV6-5
CATSRPQELFF	TRBV19
CASSLAGGPGETQYF	TRBV5-1